This TCR beta chain derives from a study of cytomegalovirus exposure and HLA in healthy donors. The CDR3 contains 12 residues. Germline loops: CDR1 SGHNT, CDR2 YYREEE (reference sequence). V was cut by 4 bases and J by 4 bases, with 8 bases left in between. Profiled with immunoSEQ multiplex PCR; TCRdb holds only in-frame clones, not every one. The sample holds 190,000 or so clones, about 80% seen once. Separate from the approximately 670-subject first cohort, the roughly 120-subject validation cohort was the one that the donors belonged to. Specimen: PBMCs. This clonotype was obtained from a woman between 18 and 29 years old in good health and CMV-seropositive. The V and J genes are TRBV5-4 and TRBJ1-2; D may be TRBD1 (5 bases). The CDR3 sequence is CASSQDIYGYTF. CDR3 coding DNA: TGTGCCAGCAGCCAGGACATCTATGGCTACACCTTC. Supplemented by reference TRBV5-4 and TRBJ1-2, the full variable domain reads ETGVTQSPTHLIKTRGQQVTLRCSSQSGHNTVSWYQQALGQGPQFIFQYYREEENGRGNFPPRFSGLQFPNYSSELNVNALELDDSALYLCASSQDIYGYTFGSGTRLTVV.